This entry lists 24 T cell receptor beta chains sequenced from one sample in a study of early T cells in non-severe SARS-CoV-2 infection. One entry per CDR3 protein results from TCRdb running MiXCR on the 5' RACE reads. Of 68,000 or so distinct CDR3 sequences in the sample, 9% to 15% were seen once. The sequenced sample consisted of whole blood. Receptor source: an adult who was a healthcare worker with PCR-confirmed SARS-CoV-2 infection or an uninfected control (not recorded which).

This sequence joins TRBV7-9 and TRBJ1-6, with D possibly TRBD1 on 6 matching bases. Trimming took off 5 bases at V and 7 bases at J, with 15 bases between the two ends. Germline CDR1 reads SEHNR; CDR2 reads FQNEAQ (reference sequence). This CDR3 contains 15 residues. Here the CDR3 DNA reads TGTGCCAGCAGCGCCATCAGGGGCAAGAATTCACCCCTCCACTTT. Encoded protein: CASSAIRGKNSPLHF.

This clonotype was counted between two and nine times. One junction end does not reproduce the germline sequence, and a read error may be involved. The genes are TRBV19 and TRBJ2-7, with D hard to call. The CDR3 runs 13 residues. Germline CDR1 LNHDA, CDR2 SQIVND (reference sequence). DNA for the CDR3: TGTGCCAGTAGTCTAGACCGAACCTACGAGCAGTACTTC. Protein product: CASSLDRTYEQYF.

In this sample, this clonotype turned up many times. The rearrangement joins TRBV6-2 or TRBV6-3 to TRBJ2-4; a possible D gene is TRBD1 (6 bases). The CDR3 length is 14 residues. The germline gives CDR1 MNHEY, CDR2 SVGEGT. V lost 4 bases to trimming and J lost 8 bases, with 15 bases between them. CDR3 in amino acids: CASSSLDRLDIQYF. DNA of the CDR3: TGTGCCAGCAGTTCCCTGGACAGATTAGACATTCAGTACTTC.

This clonotype was seen ten or more times. This chain uses TRBV20-1 with TRBJ2-7; no firm D call. Germline CDR1 DFQATT, CDR2 SNEGSKA (reference sequence). Trimming removed 6 bases at V and 2 bases at J, with 14 bases between. CDR3 length: 13 residues. The CDR3 protein is CSAPMPLPYEQYF. CDR3 nucleotides: TGCAGTGCCCCGATGCCCCTTCCCTACGAGCAGTACTTC.

With respect to this clonotype: The junction departs from the called germline gene at one end, perhaps through a read error. The chain joins TRBV6-5 to TRBJ1-6; 8 bases map to TRBD1. CDR1 and CDR2 from the germline V gene are MNHEY and SVGAGI. CDR3 length equals 14 residues. The CDR3 sequence: CASRGTGGESLLHF. The CDR3, as DNA: TGTGCCAGCAGGGGGACAGGAGGGGAGTCACTCCTCCACTTT.

This clonotype was seen many times. The genes are TRBV12-3 or TRBV12-4 and TRBJ1-5; possibly TRBD1 for D (5 bases). V was trimmed by 5 bases and J by 5 bases, leaving 7 bases between them. The CDR3 consists of 12 residues. The CDR3 DNA follows: TGTGCCAGCAGTGGGGCCCATCAGCCCCAGCATTTT. As protein: CASSGAHQPQHF.

Many counts were recorded for this clonotype. The chain recombines TRBV12-3 or TRBV12-4 with TRBJ2-7, with D possibly TRBD1 on 6 matching bases. The CDR3 is 15 amino acids. V lost 5 bases and J 3 bases, leaving 17 bases between the germline ends. Here the CDR3 DNA reads TGTGCCAGCAGTGACCAGGACAGATATCACTACGAGCAGTACTTC. This sequence encodes CASSDQDRYHYEQYF.

This clonotype turned up a few times. The V and J genes are TRBV30 and TRBJ1-1; D not certain. Trimming stripped 4 bases from V and 5 bases from J, with 8 bases between. Germline lookup yields CDR1 GTSNPN and CDR2 SVGIG (reference sequence). CDR3 length: 11 residues. CDR3 sequence (DNA): TGTGCCTGGACAATTGGAACTGAAGCTTTCTTT. Its protein product is CAWTIGTEAFF.

This clonotype was seen once. V usage is TRBV20-1 and J usage is TRBJ1-4, with D perhaps TRBD1 (5 bases). The CDR3 totals 15 residues. Germline lookup yields CDR1 DFQATT and CDR2 SNEGSKA (reference sequence). Trimming took 3 bases from V and 2 from J, leaving 13 bases between them. The CDR3 DNA sequence: TGCAGTGCTAGTAGGGGCGCGGGGACTAATGAAAAACTGTTTTTT. It codes for CSASRGAGTNEKLFF.

In its sample, this clonotype was seen a few times. The chain recombines TRBV20-1 with TRBJ2-5; D perhaps matches TRBD1 (5 bases). Trimming left V 5 bases short and J 5 bases short, with 15 bases between. CDR1 and CDR2 (germline): DFQATT, SNEGSKA (reference sequence). The CDR3 has 13 amino acids. The CDR3 is CSASRPPGETQYF. As DNA, the CDR3 is TGCAGTGCTTCTCGACCACCAGGGGAGACCCAGTACTTC.

This clonotype was recorded at least ten times. The chain recombines TRBV5-1 with TRBJ2-7, with a weak D call TRBD1 (5 bases). The CDR3 has 14 residues. Germline V gene sequence: CDR1 SGHRS, CDR2 YFSETQ. The ends were cut back, 0 bases at V and 7 bases at J, with 14 bases in the middle. CDR3 region: CASSLEWGFGEQYF. The CDR3 DNA sequence: TGCGCCAGCAGCTTGGAATGGGGCTTCGGTGAGCAGTACTTC.

This clonotype was seen a few times. The chain couples TRBV20-1 to TRBJ1-6; D remains ambiguous. This CDR3 spans 17 amino acids. The ends were cut back, 0 bases at V and 0 bases at J, with 12 bases in the middle. Germline loops: CDR1 DFQATT, CDR2 SNEGSKA (reference sequence). The CDR3 DNA is TGCAGTGCTAGAGATACCTTTCTGAGCTCCTATAATTCACCCCTCCACTTT. As protein: CSARDTFLSSYNSPLHF.

This clonotype turned up a few times. The chain has TRBV12-3 or TRBV12-4 and TRBJ2-1, with TRBD2 as a possible D gene (7 bases). V was shortened by 6 bases and J by 0 bases, with 18 bases between the two germline ends. The CDR3 has 17 amino acids. This CDR3 is CASSLRGGPGSYNEQFF. CDR3 nucleotides: TGTGCCAGCAGCTTAAGGGGGGGCCCTGGCTCCTACAATGAGCAGTTCTTC.

V usage is TRBV5-1 and J usage is TRBJ2-1, with TRBD2 matching over 10 bases. This CDR3 is 16 amino acids long. V lost 0 bases and J lost 5; bases outside the gene matches: 5. Germline V gives CDR1 SGHRS, CDR2 YFSETQ. Here the CDR3 reads CASSLGRLAGDNEQFF. The CDR3 DNA is TGCGCCAGCAGCTTGGGTCGTCTAGCGGGGGACAATGAGCAGTTCTTC.

There are many counts of this clonotype. The chain is built from TRBV6-6 and TRBJ1-6, with unresolved D. V shed 6 bases and J shed 8 bases, with 5 bases lying between them. This CDR3 spans 11 amino acids. CDR1 is MNHNY and CDR2 is SVGAGI in the germline V gene (reference sequence). For the CDR3, the DNA is TGTGCCAGCAGCCCCGATTCACCCCTCCACTTT. Protein: CASSPDSPLHF.

This clonotype was seen a handful of times. The V gene is TRBV12-3 or TRBV12-4, the J gene TRBJ2-2; TRBD1 matches 8 bases. This CDR3 region has 17 residues. Germline trimming cut 6 bases from V and 1 base from J; bases unmatched to any gene: 10. The DNA for the CDR3 is TGTGCCAGCAGCCGGAACTCCGGGACAGGGAACACCGGGGAGCTGTTTTTT. It specifies CASSRNSGTGNTGELFF.

This clonotype was observed a few times. The chain employs TRBV3-1 and TRBJ2-3; D is perhaps TRBD1 (5 bases). Germline V gene sequence: CDR1 LGHDT, CDR2 YNNKEL (reference sequence). The CDR3 loop spans 23 amino acids. Trimming shortened V by 0 bases and J by 0 bases, and 31 bases separated the two germline ends. CDR3 region: CASSQDEAAWGRANPSSTDTQYF. The CDR3 DNA is TGTGCCAGCAGCCAAGACGAGGCAGCCTGGGGCAGGGCGAATCCGTCGAGCACAGATACGCAGTATTTT.

This clonotype was counted many times. This chain connects TRBV30 to TRBJ2-1; D might be TRBD2 (5 bases). With 0 bases removed from V and 4 bases from J, the gap between germline ends came to 16 bases. The germline CDR1 and CDR2 sequences are GTSNPN and SVGIG (reference sequence). The CDR3 totals 16 residues. The CDR3 reads CAWSVRLASGYNEQFF. CDR3 DNA sequence: TGTGCCTGGAGTGTACGATTAGCGTCGGGGTACAATGAGCAGTTCTTC.

This clonotype appeared many times. This rearrangement joins TRBV7-6 to TRBJ2-5; D may be TRBD2 (6 bases). V lost 1 base, J lost 7 bases, and 13 bases lay in between. This CDR3 comprises 14 residues. CDR1 and CDR2 (germline): SGHVS, FNYEAQ. The CDR3 region is CASSLGASEGTQYF. CDR3 coding DNA: TGTGCCAGCAGCTTAGGAGCTAGCGAGGGGACCCAGTACTTC.

The chain combines TRBV30 with TRBJ2-3; D remains unclear. Germline CDR1 reads GTSNPN; CDR2 reads SVGIG (reference sequence). The V end lost 2 bases, the J end lost 4 bases, and 10 bases lay between the germline ends. This CDR3 has 13 residues. The CDR3: CAWSSQRADTQYF. The CDR3 nucleotides are TGTGCCTGGAGTAGCCAGCGCGCAGATACGCAGTATTTT.

Remarks on this clonotype: With a much larger clone just one base away, this may be a read error. This chain uses TRBV6-2 or TRBV6-3 with TRBJ2-7, with D tentatively TRBD2 (5 bases). Germline V CDR1 and CDR2: MNHEY, SVGEGT. V was shortened by 2 bases and J by 6 bases, with 14 bases between the two germline ends. This CDR3 has 14 residues. The CDR3 loop is CASSYTGRTAEQYF. CDR3 in DNA: TGTGCCAGCAGTTACACTGGGAGAACCGCCGAGCAGTACTTC.

This clonotype was counted between two and nine times. V is TRBV7-9 and J is TRBJ1-1; tentative D call: TRBD1 (5 bases). Looked up from germline, CDR1 is SEHNR and CDR2 is FQNEAQ (reference sequence). This CDR3 has 13 amino acids. V lost 5 bases to trimming and J lost 3 bases, with 10 bases between them. The CDR3 sequence is CASSGSRDTEAFF. As DNA, the CDR3 is TGTGCCAGCAGCGGGTCCAGGGACACTGAAGCTTTCTTT.

This clonotype has a handful of counts. The chain joins TRBV7-2 to TRBJ1-2, with 10 bases fitting TRBD1. This CDR3 has 14 amino acids. Germline CDR1 and CDR2: SGHTA and FQGNSA. J lost 7 bases, V lost 5 bases, and 7 bases had no gene match. The CDR3 sequence is CASSPRTGGGGYTF. CDR3 bases: TGTGCCAGCAGCCCCAGGACAGGGGGTGGTGGCTACACCTTC.

This clonotype was recorded a few times. The rearrangement uses TRBV6-2 or TRBV6-3 and TRBJ2-5, with D perhaps matching TRBD1 or TRBD2 (5 bases each). V was trimmed by 5 bases and J by 3 bases, leaving 13 bases between them. The CDR3 length is 14 residues. Germline assignment: CDR1 MNHEY and CDR2 SVGEGT. In DNA form, the CDR3 reads TGTGCCAGCAGTGAACCGGGACCAAAAGAGACCCAGTACTTC. Protein product: CASSEPGPKETQYF.